A single sample gave rise to the 20 T cell receptor beta chains below, sequenced in a study of T cells in Graves' hyperthyroidism and ophthalmopathy. RNA transcripts yielded amplified TCR beta CDR3 regions. The HTBI primer set drove a first-round RT-PCR of the TCR CDR3. Each CDR3 protein is one row after TCRdb ran MiXCR on the multiplex PCR reads. The data contain around 500,000 distinct CDR3 sequences, around 15% of them singletons. The sequencing sample was made of blood. The source is a woman under 30 with Graves' hyperthyroidism.

This clonotype was recorded many times. The chain recombines TRBV7-8 with TRBJ2-5; 10 bases are shared with TRBD1. Germline CDR1 is SGHVS and CDR2 is FQNEAQ. The V segment lost 5 bases and the J segment 5 bases; nucleotides outside the gene matches: 11. The CDR3 is 16 residues long. CDR3 amino acids: CASSARQGASGETQYF. The CDR3 nucleotides are TGTGCCAGCAGCGCCAGACAGGGGGCGAGCGGTGAGACCCAGTACTTC.

This clonotype was observed at least ten times. The CDR3 loop reads CASIEQGAGELFF. DNA for the CDR3: TGTGCCAGCATAGAACAGGGGGCCGGGGAGCTGTTTTTT. The chain recombines TRBV2 with TRBJ2-2; TRBD1 matches at 8 bases. V shed 7 bases and J 6 bases; nucleotides not matched to a gene: 4. Germline V CDR1 and CDR2: SNHLY, FYNNEI. CDR3 length: 13 amino acids.

This clonotype appeared many times. The V call is TRBV12-3 or TRBV12-4, the J call TRBJ2-3; TRBD2 aligns across 10 bases. After removal of 6 bases from V and 2 bases from J, the junction contained 2 bases not matched to a gene. CDR3 size: 14 residues. The CDR3 here is CASRGTSVTDTQYF. CDR3 DNA sequence: TGTGCCAGCAGGGGGACTAGCGTCACAGATACGCAGTATTTT.

This clonotype was found many times. CDR3 region: CAWRRTSNTEAFF. The CDR3 nucleotides are TGTGCCTGGAGGAGGACGTCTAACACTGAAGCTTTCTTT. This sequence joins TRBV30 and TRBJ1-1; D unresolved. The CDR3 length is 13 residues. Germline V lookup: CDR1 GTSNPN, CDR2 SVGIG (reference sequence). Trimming took off 3 bases at V and 2 bases at J, with 10 bases between the two ends. The whole variable domain, filled in from reference TRBV30 and TRBJ1-1, reads SQTIHQWPATLVQPVGSPLSLECTVEGTSNPNLYWYRQAAGRGLQLLFYSVGIGQISSEVPQNLSASRPQDRQFILSSKKLLLSDSGFYLCAWRRTSNTEAFFGQGTRLTVV.

Many counts were recorded for this clonotype. The rearrangement joins TRBV7-9 to TRBJ1-1, with no clear D. The CDR3 is 11 residues long. Trimming shortened V by 4 bases and J by 7 bases, and 7 bases separated the two germline ends. Germline V lookup: CDR1 SEHNR, CDR2 FQNEAQ (reference sequence). This chain's CDR3 is CASSSYSEAFF. In nucleotides, the CDR3 is TGTGCCAGCAGCTCCTACAGTGAAGCTTTCTTT.

As for this clonotype: The junction does not match germline at one end; this may be a read error. V gene TRBV5-1 combines with J gene TRBJ2-1; TRBD2 matches at 8 bases. The J call is in doubt because the DNA end fits TRBJ2-7 better. This CDR3 spans 16 amino acids. Germline-derived CDR1 and CDR2 are SGHRS and YFSETQ. CDR3 protein: CASSTGTSSAYNEQYF. The DNA for the CDR3 is TGTGCCAGCAGCACCGGGACTAGTTCCGCCTACAATGAGCAGTACTTC.

This clonotype was recorded at least ten times. This chain joins TRBV5-6 and TRBJ2-5; weak D call: TRBD2 (6 bases). This CDR3 is built from 15 residues. Germline V lookup: CDR1 SGHDT, CDR2 YYEEEE. V was pared by 2 bases and J by 6 bases, with 17 bases between. The CDR3 DNA reads as TGTGCCAGCAGCTTAGGACTACACTTCAGTCAGACCCAGTACTTC. Encoded protein: CASSLGLHFSQTQYF.

The gene calls are TRBV9 and TRBJ2-1; no clear D. The V gene lost 0 bases and the J gene lost 9 bases, with 10 bases spanning the gap. The CDR3 extends over 13 amino acids. Germline values: CDR1 SGDLS, CDR2 YYNGEE. CDR3 amino acids: CASSVGSTVEQFF. DNA of the CDR3: TGTGCCAGCAGCGTAGGCTCGACCGTTGAGCAGTTCTTC.

This clonotype was found a few times. The V call is TRBV5-1, the J call TRBJ1-2; no reliable D call. Germline CDR1 and CDR2: SGHRS and YFSETQ. The CDR3 spans 17 residues. V gave up 0 bases and J gave up 2 bases, with 17 bases separating them. CDR3 sequence reads: CASSLGGKGSVNYGYTF. As DNA, the CDR3 is TGCGCCAGCAGCTTGGGCGGTAAGGGTAGCGTCAACTATGGCTACACCTTC.

V usage is TRBV29-1 and J usage is TRBJ2-1; D perhaps matches TRBD1 (5 bases). The J call may not be correct, given that the DNA end is closer to TRBJ2-7. Germline CDR1 and CDR2: SQVTM and ANQGSEA. The CDR3 consists of 15 residues. Here the CDR3 DNA reads TGCAGCGCCAATGACAGAACCCTCACCTACAATGAGCAGTACGTC. Residues: CSANDRTLTYNEQYV.

This clonotype was observed at least ten times. This rearrangement joins TRBV5-1 to TRBJ2-1; a possible D gene is TRBD2 (6 bases). V was cut by 6 bases and J by 2 bases, with 15 bases left in between. Germline V gives CDR1 SGHRS, CDR2 YFSETQ. CDR3 size: 15 residues. This CDR3 is CASTGGDSAYNEQFF. The CDR3 DNA follows: TGCGCCAGCACAGGTGGGGACTCGGCCTACAATGAGCAGTTCTTC.

This clonotype was counted at least ten times. This chain uses TRBV5-1 with TRBJ1-1; 9 bases align to TRBD1. CDR3 length equals 14 residues. The germline V gene has CDR1 SGHRS and CDR2 YFSETQ. Germline trimming cut 2 bases from V and 4 bases from J; bases unmatched to any gene: 3. The DNA of the CDR3 is TGCGCCAGCAGCTTCCCGGACAGGGGCACTGAAGCTTTCTTT. Its protein is CASSFPDRGTEAFF.

This clonotype was observed a handful of times. This chain uses TRBV12-5 with TRBJ1-1; D unresolved. The length of the CDR3 is 16 residues. V lost 0 bases to trimming and J lost 0 bases, with 11 bases between them. Germline V lookup: CDR1 LGHNT, CDR2 FRNRAP. The CDR3 sequence is CASGLVQYGMNTEAFF. For the CDR3, the DNA is TGTGCTAGTGGTTTGGTACAGTACGGGATGAACACTGAAGCTTTCTTT. Looking up the rest from reference TRBV12-5 and TRBJ1-1 gives the full variable domain: DARVTQTPRHKVTEMGQEVTMRCQPILGHNTVFWYRQTMMQGLELLAYFRNRAPLDDSGMPKDRFSAEMPDATLATLKIQPSEPRDSAVYFCASGLVQYGMNTEAFFGQGTRLTVV.

The V gene is TRBV20-1, the J gene TRBJ2-1, with 11 bases lining up with TRBD2. V was pared by 2 bases and J by 8 bases, with 11 bases of the junction left unmatched. Germline values: CDR1 DFQATT, CDR2 SNEGSKA (reference sequence). CDR3 length: 16 amino acids. In nucleotides, the CDR3 is TGCAGTGCTAGATCGCCACTAGCGGGAGACTTCCATGAGCAGTTCTTC. It specifies CSARSPLAGDFHEQFF.

The sample holds a few counts of this clonotype. V is TRBV7-8 and J is TRBJ1-5; 10 positions match TRBD1. Germline V gene lookup returns CDR1 SGHVS and CDR2 FQNEAQ. The V segment lost 4 bases and the J segment 6 bases; nucleotides outside the gene matches: 9. The CDR3 length is 16 residues. As DNA, the CDR3 is TGTGCCAGCAGCTACACTTCGGGACAGGGGTTTCAGCCCCAGCATTTT. As protein: CASSYTSGQGFQPQHF.

This clonotype was detected many times. J is TRBJ2-2 and V is TRBV7-3, with 10 nucleotides matching TRBD2. The ends lost 5 bases at V and 4 bases at J; junction bases unmatched: 4. This CDR3 region has 15 residues. CDR1 SGHTA and CDR2 FQGTGA come from the germline V gene. CDR3 DNA sequence: TGTGCCAGCAGCCCGGGGACTAGCGCCACCGGGGAGCTGTTTTTT. Translating it yields CASSPGTSATGELFF.

This clonotype came up many times. The rearrangement uses TRBV27 and TRBJ2-7; TRBD1 agrees at 10 bases. Looked up from germline, CDR1 is MNHEY and CDR2 is SMNVEV (reference sequence). There are 15 residues in the CDR3. With 6 bases clipped from V and 1 base from J, the junction kept 6 bases outside the gene matches. CDR3 in DNA: TGTGCCAGCAGGGGGACAGGGGACCCGTCCTACGAGCAGTACGTC. Amino acids: CASRGTGDPSYEQYV.

On this clonotype: A much larger clone lies one base from this, so it may be a read error. This chain connects TRBV12-3 or TRBV12-4 to TRBJ2-7; 14 bases fit TRBD2. The CDR3 loop spans 13 amino acids. The V gene end was trimmed by 6 bases and the J gene end by 9 bases; junction bases not matched to a gene: 4. Written as DNA, the CDR3 is TGTGCCAGCAGGGGGACTAGCGGGAGAGTGCAGTACTTC. Translated, it gives CASRGTSGRVQYF.

This clonotype was recorded many times. The gene calls are TRBV20-1 and TRBJ2-1, with D perhaps given as TRBD1 or TRBD2 (5 bases each). CDR3 size: 14 residues. Germline CDR1 reads DFQATT; CDR2 reads SNEGSKA (reference sequence). Trimming shortened V by 6 bases and J by 0 bases, and 12 bases separated the two germline ends. The CDR3 spells CSAYMGPSYNEQFF. The CDR3 nucleotides are TGCAGTGCGTATATGGGACCCTCCTACAATGAGCAGTTCTTC.

This clonotype was observed many times. This chain uses TRBV7-3 with TRBJ1-2, with D tentatively TRBD1 (6 bases). The V end was cut by 5 bases, the J end by 3 bases, with 19 bases between. The CDR3 sequence is 16 residues long. Per germline, CDR1 SGHTA and CDR2 FQGTGA. The CDR3 bases are TGTGCCAGCAGCGAGACCGGGGCCAAGGGGGACTATGGCTACACCTTC. It translates to CASSETGAKGDYGYTF.